This T cell receptor (beta chain) emerged from a study of blood T cell repertoires in COVID-19. TCRdb's copy holds only in-frame clones and misses some; the assay was immunoSEQ multiplex PCR. The data contain around 72,000 clones, about 91% of them singletons. V was pared by 0 bases and J by 2 bases, with 13 bases between. Germline CDR1 reads SGHTA; CDR2 reads FQGNSA. The CDR3 spans 16 residues. Specimen: peripheral blood. The clonotype comes from a woman aged 45-65 years with acute or convalescent COVID-19. The chain uses TRBV7-2 and TRBJ2-5; D may be TRBD2 (5 bases). The CDR3, as DNA: TGTGCCAGCAGCTTAGCCACCCGGAGGTGGCAAGAGACCCAGTACTTC. Translated: CASSLATRRWQETQYF. Full variable domain (remainder filled in from reference TRBV7-2 and TRBJ2-5): GAGVSQSPSNKVTEKGKDVELRCDPISGHTALYWYRQSLGQGLEFLIYFQGNSAPDKSGLPSDRFSAERTGGSVSTLTIQRTQQEDSAVYLCASSLATRRWQETQYFGPGTRLLVL.